Following are 12 T cell receptor beta chains from one sample sequenced in a study of tumor-infiltrating lymphocytes in localized non-small cell lung cancer. The protocol was immunoSEQ multiplex PCR, while the TCRdb copy is restricted to in-frame clones and leaves out a portion. This sample has 7,000 to 8,000 clones, with approximately 60% found just once. Input material: lung tumor tissue. Every receptor here comes from a human donor with non-small cell lung cancer.

The V and J genes are TRBV18 and TRBJ1-1; D is perhaps TRBD1 (6 bases). CDR1 is KGHSH and CDR2 is LQKENI in the germline V gene. Trimming removed 3 bases from V and 1 base from J, with 15 bases in between. This CDR3 region has 16 residues. This CDR3 is CASSPWGAEPNTEAFF. In nucleotides, the CDR3 is TGTGCCAGCTCACCGTGGGGGGCTGAACCGAACACTGAAGCTTTCTTT.

This clone is judged medium-sized. V usage is TRBV19 and J usage is TRBJ2-3, with TRBD2 matching over 7 bases. V lost 4 bases and J lost 2; bases outside the gene matches: 6. This CDR3 is built from 15 residues. Germline loops: CDR1 LNHDA, CDR2 SQIVND (reference sequence). The CDR3 bases are TGTGCCAGTAGTAACCGGGGAGGGGCCACAGATACGCAGTATTTT. Protein product: CASSNRGGATDTQYF.

The chain uses TRBV9 and TRBJ1-4; 7 bases are a match to TRBD1. V lost 3 bases, J lost 7 bases, and 9 bases stayed unmatched. Looked up from germline, CDR1 is SGDLS and CDR2 is YYNGEE. The CDR3 loop spans 15 amino acids. As DNA, the CDR3 is TGTGCCAGCAGCGCCTCAGGGGGTTTCGGTGAAAAACTGTTTTTT. It is translated as CASSASGGFGEKLFF.

The chain couples TRBV28 to TRBJ1-1; D is ambiguous. Looked up from germline, CDR1 is MDHEN and CDR2 is SYDVKM. The CDR3 contains 14 residues. Trimming cost V 5 bases and J 3 bases, with 13 bases left between them. The CDR3 loop reads CASSPSRRDTEAFF. CDR3 nucleotides: TGTGCCAGCAGTCCCTCGAGACGGGACACTGAAGCTTTCTTT.

The V and J genes are TRBV10-1 and TRBJ2-2, with D perhaps assigned TRBD1 or TRBD2 (5 bases each). Germline V gene sequence: CDR1 WNHNN, CDR2 SYGVQD (reference sequence). Trimming took off 5 bases at V and 0 bases at J, with 13 bases between the two ends. The CDR3 length is 16 residues. CDR3 DNA: TGCGCCAGCAGTTGGGACGGGAACGCGAACACCGGGGAGCTGTTTTTT. Amino acids: CASSWDGNANTGELFF.

The CDR3 here is CASSLQGFSYNEQFF. The CDR3 DNA sequence: TGTGCCAGCAGCTTGCAGGGTTTCTCCTACAATGAGCAGTTCTTC. The V call is TRBV11-2, the J call TRBJ2-1, with TRBD1 as a possible D gene (5 bases). CDR1 and CDR2 from the germline V gene are SGHAT and FQNNGV. V lost 3 bases to trimming and J lost 0 bases, with 9 bases between them. The CDR3 is 15 residues long.

This clone has just one count. This CDR3 reads CASSSNPGGENEQFF. The CDR3 region has the DNA TGCGCCAGCAGCTCAAACCCCGGGGGGGAGAATGAGCAGTTCTTC. The V gene is TRBV5-1, the J gene TRBJ2-1; 8 bases line up with TRBD2. V shed 3 bases and J 7 bases; nucleotides not matched to a gene: 9. Germline CDR1 reads SGHRS; CDR2 reads YFSETQ. The CDR3 runs 15 residues.

The chain recombines TRBV30 with TRBJ1-1; TRBD1 is a possible D gene (5 bases). Germline lookup yields CDR1 GTSNPN and CDR2 SVGIG (reference sequence). The CDR3 covers 14 residues. V shed 3 bases and J shed 4 bases, with 15 bases lying between them. CDR3: CAWSSGPGVTEAFF. DNA for the CDR3: TGTGCCTGGAGCTCGGGGCCGGGGGTCACTGAAGCTTTCTTT.

This clone is medium-sized within its sample. This sequence joins TRBV30 and TRBJ1-2; D remains ambiguous. The V and J ends lost 1 base and 4 bases respectively, with 13 bases between them. Germline assignment: CDR1 GTSNPN and CDR2 SVGIG (reference sequence). The CDR3 has 14 residues. For the CDR3, the DNA is TGTGCCTGGAGTGAACGGCAGCCCCCCTATGGCTACACCTTC. Translating it yields CAWSERQPPYGYTF.

This clone was detected a few times. The rearrangement uses TRBV18 and TRBJ1-5; D is unresolved. V was pared by 0 bases and J by 8 bases, with 8 bases between. The CDR3 sequence is 13 residues long. Germline assignment: CDR1 KGHSH and CDR2 LQKENI. The CDR3 DNA reads as TGTGCCAGCTCACCACCAACGGGAGAGCCCCAGCATTTT. This translates into CASSPPTGEPQHF.

The chain couples TRBV5-1 to TRBJ2-5, with D tentatively TRBD1 (6 bases). V was trimmed by 0 bases and J by 5 bases, leaving 14 bases between them. This CDR3 is 15 amino acids long. Per germline, CDR1 SGHRS and CDR2 YFSETQ. The CDR3 bases are TGCGCCAGCAGCTTGGCAGGGGCGCAGGGGGAGACCCAGTACTTC. It is translated as CASSLAGAQGETQYF.

The J gene is TRBJ2-4, the V gene TRBV27; 7 bases align to TRBD2. Germline assignment: CDR1 MNHEY and CDR2 SMNVEV (reference sequence). The V segment lost 9 bases and the J segment 0 bases; nucleotides outside the gene matches: 5. The CDR3 is 14 amino acids. CDR3 sequence: CASSSGRAKNIQYF. CDR3 bases: TGTGCCAGTTCTAGCGGTAGAGCCAAAAACATTCAGTACTTC.